Sequencing of this TCR beta chain was carried out in a study of T cell responses to AZD1222 COVID-19 vaccine. Generated by immunoSEQ multiplex PCR, the TCRdb table keeps only in-frame clones and is missing some. Here the sample spans about 120,000 clones, 92% being singletons. This CDR3 has 13 residues. The germline CDR1 and CDR2 sequences are ENHRY and SYGVKD. V dropped 7 bases and J dropped 6 bases, with 15 bases sitting between them. This clonotype was sampled from an adult in good health. The source was peripheral blood, collected on day 0 of AZD1222 vaccination. The J gene is TRBJ1-2, the V gene TRBV10-3, with TRBD1 as a possible D gene (5 bases). The CDR3 sequence: CAITLAGGNGYTF. In DNA form, the CDR3 reads TGTGCCATCACCCTAGCGGGGGGTAATGGCTACACCTTC.